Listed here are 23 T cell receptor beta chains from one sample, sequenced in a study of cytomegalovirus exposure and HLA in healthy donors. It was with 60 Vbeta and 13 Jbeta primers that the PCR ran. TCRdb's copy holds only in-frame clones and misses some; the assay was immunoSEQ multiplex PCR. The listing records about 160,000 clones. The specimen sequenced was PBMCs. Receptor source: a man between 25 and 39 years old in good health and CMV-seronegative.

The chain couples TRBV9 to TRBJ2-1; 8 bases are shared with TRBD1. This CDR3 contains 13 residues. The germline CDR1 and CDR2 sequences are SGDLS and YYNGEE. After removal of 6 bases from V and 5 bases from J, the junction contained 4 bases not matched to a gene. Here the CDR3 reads CASTQGADNEQFF. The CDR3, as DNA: TGTGCCAGCACCCAGGGGGCGGACAATGAGCAGTTCTTC.

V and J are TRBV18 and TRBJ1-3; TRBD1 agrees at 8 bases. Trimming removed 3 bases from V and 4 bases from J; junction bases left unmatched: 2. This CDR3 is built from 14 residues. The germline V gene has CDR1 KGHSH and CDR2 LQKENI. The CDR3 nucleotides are TGTGCCAGCTCACCGGACAGGGTGGGAAACACCATATATTTT. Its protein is CASSPDRVGNTIYF.

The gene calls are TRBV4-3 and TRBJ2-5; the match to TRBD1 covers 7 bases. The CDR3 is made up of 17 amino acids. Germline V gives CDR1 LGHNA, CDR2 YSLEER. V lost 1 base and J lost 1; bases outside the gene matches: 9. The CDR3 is CASSQVWGDRAQETQYF. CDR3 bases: TGCGCCAGCAGCCAAGTCTGGGGCGACAGGGCCCAAGAGACCCAGTACTTC.

The CDR3 bases are TGTGCCAGCAGCATAGGGACTAGCGGGAGTCCCTACGAGCAGTACTTC. It codes for CASSIGTSGSPYEQYF. The rearrangement uses TRBV9 and TRBJ2-7; 14 bases agree with TRBD2. With V trimmed by 4 bases and J by 2 bases, 5 bases remained unmatched. Looked up from germline, CDR1 is SGDLS and CDR2 is YYNGEE. This CDR3 region has 16 residues. Using reference TRBV9 and TRBJ2-7 for the parts outside the CDR3, the full variable domain is DSGVTQTPKHLITATGQRVTLRCSPRSGDLSVYWYQQSLDQGLQFLIQYYNGEERAKGNILERFSAQQFPDLHSELNLSSLELGDSALYFCASSIGTSGSPYEQYFGPGTRLTVT.

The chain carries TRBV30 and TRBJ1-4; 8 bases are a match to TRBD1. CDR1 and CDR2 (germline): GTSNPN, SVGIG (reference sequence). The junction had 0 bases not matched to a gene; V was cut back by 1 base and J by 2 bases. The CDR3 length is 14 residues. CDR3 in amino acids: CAWSGTGTNEKLFF. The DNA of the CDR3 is TGTGCCTGGAGTGGGACAGGGACTAATGAAAAACTGTTTTTT.

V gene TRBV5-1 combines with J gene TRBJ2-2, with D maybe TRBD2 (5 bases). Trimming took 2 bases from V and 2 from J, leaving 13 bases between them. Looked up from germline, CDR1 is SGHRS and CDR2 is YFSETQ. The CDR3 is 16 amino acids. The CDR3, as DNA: TGCGCCAGCAGCTTCCGGAGCGGCCAAAACACCGGGGAGCTGTTTTTT. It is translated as CASSFRSGQNTGELFF.

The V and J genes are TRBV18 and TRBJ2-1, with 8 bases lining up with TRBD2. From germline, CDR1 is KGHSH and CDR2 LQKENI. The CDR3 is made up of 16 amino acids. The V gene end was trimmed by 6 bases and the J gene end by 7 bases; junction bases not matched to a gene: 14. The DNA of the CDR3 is TGTGCCAGCTCCCGCTCCGGGGTTAGCGGGATTAATGAGCAGTTCTTC. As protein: CASSRSGVSGINEQFF.

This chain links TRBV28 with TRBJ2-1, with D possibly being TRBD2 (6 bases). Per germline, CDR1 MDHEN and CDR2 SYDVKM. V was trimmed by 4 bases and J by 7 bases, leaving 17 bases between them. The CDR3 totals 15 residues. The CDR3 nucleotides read TGTGCCAGCAGTTCGCCGGGACTCGAGGGTAATGAGCAGTTCTTC. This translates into CASSSPGLEGNEQFF.

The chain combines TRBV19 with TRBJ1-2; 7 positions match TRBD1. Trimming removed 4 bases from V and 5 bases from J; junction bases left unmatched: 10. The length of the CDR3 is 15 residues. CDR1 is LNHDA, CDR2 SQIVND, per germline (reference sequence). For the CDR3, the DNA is TGTGCCAGTAGTAACCGACAGGGAGGACTTTATGGCTACACCTTC. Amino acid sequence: CASSNRQGGLYGYTF.

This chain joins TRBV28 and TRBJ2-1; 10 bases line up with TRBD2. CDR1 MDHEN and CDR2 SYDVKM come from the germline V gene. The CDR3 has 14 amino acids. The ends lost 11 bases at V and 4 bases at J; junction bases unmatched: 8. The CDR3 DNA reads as TGTGCCTCGGCTGGAGCGGGAGGGTACAATGAGCAGTTCTTC. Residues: CASAGAGGYNEQFF.

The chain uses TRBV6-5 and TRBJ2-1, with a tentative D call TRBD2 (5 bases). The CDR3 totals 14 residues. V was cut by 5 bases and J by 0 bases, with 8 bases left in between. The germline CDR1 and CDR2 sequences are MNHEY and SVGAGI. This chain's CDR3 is CASSTRSSYNEQFF. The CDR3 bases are TGTGCCAGCAGTACTAGAAGCTCCTACAATGAGCAGTTCTTC.

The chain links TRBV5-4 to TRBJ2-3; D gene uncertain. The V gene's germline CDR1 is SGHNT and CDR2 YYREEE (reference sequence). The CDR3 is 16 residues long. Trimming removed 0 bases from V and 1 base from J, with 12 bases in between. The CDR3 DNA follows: TGTGCCAGCAGCTTGGCCCCCAATCGGGGCACAGATACGCAGTATTTT. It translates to CASSLAPNRGTDTQYF.

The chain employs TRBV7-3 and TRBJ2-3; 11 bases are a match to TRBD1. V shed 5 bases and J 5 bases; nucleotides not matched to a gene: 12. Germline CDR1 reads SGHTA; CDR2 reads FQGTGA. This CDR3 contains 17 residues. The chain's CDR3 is CASSLGQGATTEDTQYF. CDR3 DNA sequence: TGTGCCAGCAGCCTCGGACAGGGGGCAACCACCGAAGATACGCAGTATTTT.

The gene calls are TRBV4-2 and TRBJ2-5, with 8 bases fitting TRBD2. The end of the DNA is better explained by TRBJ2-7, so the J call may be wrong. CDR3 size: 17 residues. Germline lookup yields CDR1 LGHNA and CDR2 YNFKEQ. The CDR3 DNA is TGTGCCAGCAGCCCTACGCTTGGCGGGACTAGCTCCTACGAGCAGTACTTC. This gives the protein CASSPTLGGTSSYEQYF.

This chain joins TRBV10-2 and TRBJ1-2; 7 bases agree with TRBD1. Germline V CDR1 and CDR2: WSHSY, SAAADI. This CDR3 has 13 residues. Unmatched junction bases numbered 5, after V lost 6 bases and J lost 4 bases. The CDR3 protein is CASRGQPLYGYTF. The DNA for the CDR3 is TGCGCCAGCAGGGGACAGCCTCTCTATGGCTACACCTTC.

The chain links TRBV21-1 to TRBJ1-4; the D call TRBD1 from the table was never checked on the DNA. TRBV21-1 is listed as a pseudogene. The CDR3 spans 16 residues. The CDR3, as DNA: TGTGCCAGCAGCAAAGCATTAGGGGAAAGTAACGAAAAACTGTTTTTT. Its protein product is CASSKALGESNEKLFF.

This CDR3 is CASSYSIQGAVDEQFF. The CDR3 DNA reads as TGTGCCAGCAGTTACTCGATACAGGGGGCGGTCGATGAGCAGTTCTTC. The gene calls are TRBV6-5 and TRBJ2-1, with 9 bases matching TRBD1. The CDR3 is 16 residues long. Germline V lookup: CDR1 MNHEY, CDR2 SVGAGI. V lost 0 bases, J lost 8 bases, and 8 bases stayed unmatched.

This chain's CDR3 is CSVPGESGGNTIYF. CDR3 nucleotides: TGCAGCGTACCCGGTGAATCGGGGGGAAACACCATATATTTT. J is TRBJ1-3 and V is TRBV29-1; D is unresolved. Germline V CDR1 and CDR2: SQVTM, ANQGSEA. The CDR3 extends over 14 amino acids. Trimming removed 6 bases from V and 4 bases from J, with 16 bases in between. Full variable domain (rest looked up from reference TRBV29-1 and TRBJ1-3): SAVISQKPSRDICQRGTSLTIQCQVDSQVTMMFWYRQQPGQSLTLIATANQGSEATYESGFVIDKFPISRPNLTFSTLTVSNMSPEDSSIYLCSVPGESGGNTIYFGEGSWLTVV.

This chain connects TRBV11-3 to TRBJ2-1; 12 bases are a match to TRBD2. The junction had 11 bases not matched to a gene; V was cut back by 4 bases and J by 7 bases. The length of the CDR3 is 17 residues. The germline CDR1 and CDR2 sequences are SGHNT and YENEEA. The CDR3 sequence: CASSSLLLAGGQNEQFF. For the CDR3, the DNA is TGTGCCAGCAGCTCCCTCCTGCTAGCGGGAGGGCAGAATGAGCAGTTCTTC.

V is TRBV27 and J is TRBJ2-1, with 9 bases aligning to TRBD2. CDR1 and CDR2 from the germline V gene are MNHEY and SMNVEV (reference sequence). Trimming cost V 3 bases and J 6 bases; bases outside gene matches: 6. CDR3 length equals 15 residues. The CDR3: CASSFSGSRGNEQFF. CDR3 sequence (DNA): TGTGCCAGCAGTTTTAGCGGGAGTCGAGGCAATGAGCAGTTCTTC.

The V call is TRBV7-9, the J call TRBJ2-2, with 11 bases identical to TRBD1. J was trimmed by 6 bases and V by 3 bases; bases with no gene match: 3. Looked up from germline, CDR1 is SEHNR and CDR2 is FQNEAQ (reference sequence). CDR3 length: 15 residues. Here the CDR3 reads CASSFRDRGAGELFF. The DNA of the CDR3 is TGTGCCAGCAGCTTCCGGGACAGGGGGGCCGGGGAGCTGTTTTTT.

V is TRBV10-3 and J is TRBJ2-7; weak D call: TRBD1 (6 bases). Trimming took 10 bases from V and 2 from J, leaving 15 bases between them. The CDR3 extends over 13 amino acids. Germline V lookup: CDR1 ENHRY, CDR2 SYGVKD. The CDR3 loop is CATRDNPTYEQYF. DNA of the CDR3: TGTGCCACCCGGGACAACCCTACCTACGAGCAGTACTTC.

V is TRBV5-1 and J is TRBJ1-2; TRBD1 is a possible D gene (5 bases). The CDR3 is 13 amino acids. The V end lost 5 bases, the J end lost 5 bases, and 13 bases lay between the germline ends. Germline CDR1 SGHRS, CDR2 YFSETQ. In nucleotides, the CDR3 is TGCGCCAGCAGATACTGGAGGGGATATGGCTACACCTTC. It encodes CASRYWRGYGYTF.